This T cell receptor beta chain was recorded in a study of graft-versus-host responses after intestinal transplantation. The germline V gene encodes CDR1 SQVTM and CDR2 ANQGSEA. This CDR3 comprises 12 residues. Trimming removed 7 bases from V and 6 bases from J; junction bases left unmatched: 6. This clone appeared a single time. Its specificity is unknown. Clones were read by immunoSEQ multiplex PCR, and TCRdb kept only the in-frame ones, dropping some. The sample includes around 49,000 clones, 70% to 90% seen only once; the top ten take roughly 0.62%. The sequencing used unstimulated CD4+ T cells sorted from spleen or lymph node cells, collected before transplant. The V call is TRBV29-1, the J call TRBJ2-1; 7 bases fit TRBD1. This sequence was found in a human donor who was the organ donor for an intestinal transplant. CDR3 protein: CSANRGGNEQFF. For the CDR3, the DNA is TGCAGCGCCAACAGGGGTGGCAATGAGCAGTTCTTC.